This section outlines one T cell receptor beta chain sequence together with its context. This table comes from immunoSEQ multiplex PCR, and its TCRdb copy is limited to in-frame clones, with some not included. The sample records 150,000 to 200,000 clones, roughly 77% being singletons. The CDR3 is 13 amino acids. The V gene lost 4 bases and the J gene lost 1 base, with 7 bases spanning the gap. The germline V gene has CDR1 LGHDT and CDR2 YNNKEL (reference sequence). The sample belongs to a study of blood T cell repertoires in COVID-19. Study details: Whether acute or convalescent, the COVID-19 samples came from the United States, Italy and Spain. The analysed material was cDNA or gDNA that came from T cells, B-cell-depleted T cells, or PBMCs.

Participant age was roughly 18 to 95 years, and participants resided in fewer than 30 US areas. Source material: PBMCs or T cells enriched from blood (not recorded which). The clonotype originates from a woman aged 45-59 years with acute COVID-19. The V call is TRBV3-1 (or the pseudogene TRBV3-2), the J call TRBJ1-1; D call uncertain. This chain's CDR3 is CASSRTRNTEAFF. The CDR3 DNA reads TGTGCCAGCAGCCGAACTCGGAACACTGAAGCTTTCTTT.